The rows below give T cell receptor beta chains drawn from one sample of a study of beta chain features in type 1 diabetes. Clones were sequenced by immunoSEQ multiplex PCR, and TCRdb holds only the in-frame ones, with some missing. Of about 150,000 clones listed, about 10% are singletons. The specimen was central memory CD4+ T cells from blood. The source of these receptors is a woman aged 25 to 39 with type 1 diabetes. The CDR3 runs from the conserved cysteine through the conserved F or W. D genes are given only for firm matches. Where a row states a size, it is once, few, many or the class of an expanded clone; other rows omit it.

D gene	V gene	J gene	clone size	CDR3 length	CDR3 protein	CDR3 DNA
TRBD2	TRBV4-1	TRBJ2-7	-	17	CASSRGLAGGTAYEQYF	TGCGCCAGCAGCCGAGGACTAGCGGGAGGCACGGCCTACGAGCAGTACTTC
TRBD2	TRBV7-3	TRBJ2-3	-	15	CASSGTSGSADTQYF	TGTGCCAGCAGCGGGACTAGCGGGAGTGCAGATACGCAGTATTTT
-	TRBV15	TRBJ2-7	-	13	CATSRDPIYEQYF	TGTGCCACCAGCAGAGATCCCATTTACGAGCAGTACTTC
-	TRBV7-3	TRBJ1-1	few	13	CASSAQSNTEAFF	TGTGCCAGCAGCGCACAGAGTAACACTGAAGCTTTCTTT
TRBD1	TRBV18	TRBJ2-7	-	14	CASSRPTGEYEQYF	TGTGCCAGCTCGCGACCGACAGGGGAGTACGAGCAGTACTTC
-	TRBV15	TRBJ2-5	-	13	CATSRQNQETQYF	TGTGCCACCAGCAGACAGAACCAAGAGACCCAGTACTTC
TRBD1	TRBV27	TRBJ1-4	few	14	CASRLGGLNEKLFF	TGTGCCAGCAGGTTAGGGGGCCTAAATGAAAAACTGTTTTTT
TRBD2	TRBV10-3	TRBJ2-5	-	12	CAISGTSGTQYF	TGTGCCATCAGCGGGACTAGCGGGACCCAGTACTTC
TRBD2	TRBV4-1	TRBJ2-3	-	16	CASSAGTTLFTDTQYF	TGCGCCAGCAGCGCCGGGACTACCCTCTTCACAGATACGCAGTATTTT
TRBD1	TRBV28	TRBJ2-7	few	15	CASSSAPGQGDEQYF	TGTGCCAGCAGTTCCGCCCCGGGACAGGGAGACGAGCAGTACTTC
-	TRBV9	TRBJ2-1	few	16	CASSVEEGQIYNEQFF	TGTGCCAGCAGCGTAGAGGAAGGACAGATCTACAATGAGCAGTTCTTC
-	TRBV7-8	TRBJ2-7	-	15	CASSLADRPLLEQYF	TGTGCCAGCAGCTTAGCCGACAGGCCCTTACTCGAGCAGTACTTC
TRBD2	TRBV28	TRBJ2-1	many	16	CASSLPGTSVKDEQFF	TGTGCCAGCAGTCTTCCCGGGACTAGCGTGAAGGATGAGCAGTTCTTC
-	TRBV7-9	TRBJ2-3	-	14	CASSLQASTDTQYF	TGTGCCAGCAGCTTACAAGCGAGCACAGATACGCAGTATTTT
-	TRBV6-5	TRBJ1-5	-	13	CASSRQFNQPQHF	TGTGCCAGCAGCCGACAGTTCAATCAGCCCCAGCATTTT
-	TRBV18	TRBJ1-4	-	14	CASSPGGAQEKLFF	TGTGCCAGCTCACCAGGAGGGGCGCAGGAAAAACTGTTTTTT
TRBD2	TRBV4-1	TRBJ2-2	many	17	CASSRYLAGANTGELFF	TGCGCCAGCAGCCGATACCTAGCGGGAGCGAACACCGGGGAGCTGTTTTTT
TRBD2	TRBV27	TRBJ2-1	few	17	CASSGTPGLAGGNEQFF	TGTGCCAGCAGCGGAACCCCCGGACTAGCGGGAGGAAATGAGCAGTTCTTC
TRBD1	TRBV28	TRBJ1-3	few	16	CASSPPGQGSGNTIYF	TGTGCCAGCAGTCCTCCGGGACAGGGCTCTGGAAACACCATATATTTT
TRBD1	TRBV9	TRBJ1-1	-	14	CASSVDGLGQNAFF	TGTGCCAGCAGCGTAGATGGGTTGGGACAGAACGCTTTCTTT
TRBD2	TRBV4-2	TRBJ2-3	few	19	CASSQGGASGSHYADTQYF	TGTGCCAGCAGCCAAGGAGGGGCTAGCGGGAGTCATTACGCAGATACGCAGTATTTT
-	TRBV30	TRBJ2-3	-	11	CAWRLADTQYF	TGTGCCTGGAGACTCGCAGATACGCAGTATTTT
TRBD1	TRBV4-1	TRBJ1-2	-	22	CASSQDQTPYSTRDRTRWGYTF	TGCGCCAGCAGCCAAGACCAGACCCCCTACTCTACCAGGGACAGGACCCGGTGGGGCTACACCTTC
-	TRBV7-9	TRBJ1-3	-	16	CASSLAWGRSGNTIYF	TGTGCCAGCAGCTTAGCGTGGGGGCGATCTGGAAACACCATATATTTT
TRBD2	TRBV29-1	TRBJ2-3	few	13	CSVDRRGADTQYF	TGCAGCGTTGATCGACGGGGGGCAGATACGCAGTATTTT
-	TRBV21-1	TRBJ2-7	few	15	CASSGRQVGSYEQYF	TGTGCCAGCAGCGGACGACAGGTTGGCTCCTACGAGCAGTACTTC
TRBD2	TRBV7-2	TRBJ2-1	few	14	CASSRSGRSYEQFF	TGTGCCAGCAGCCGGAGCGGGAGGAGCTATGAGCAGTTCTTC
-	TRBV15	TRBJ2-1	many	14	CATSPRLGGNEQFF	TGTGCCACCAGCCCCCGTTTAGGGGGCAATGAGCAGTTCTTC
TRBD2	TRBV11-2	TRBJ2-3	-	16	CASTQRAGVLTDTQYF	TGTGCCAGCACCCAAAGGGCGGGGGTGCTCACAGATACGCAGTATTTT
-	TRBV7-9	TRBJ2-5	-	13	CASINPLSETQYF	TGTGCCAGCATTAATCCCCTCAGTGAGACCCAGTACTTC
-	TRBV10-3	TRBJ2-3	-	15	CASSGGQTGKDTQYF	TGTGCCTCATCGGGGGGCCAAACAGGGAAAGATACGCAGTATTTT